This T cell receptor (beta chain) was identified during a study of CD8 T cells in ankylosing spondylitis. By quantitative 5'-RACE with molecular barcodes, the TCR beta libraries were made. Each CDR3 protein is one row after TCRdb ran MiXCR on the 5' RACE reads. There are about 390,000 distinct CDR3 sequences in the sample; about a fifth occur only once, and about a sixth lies in the top ten. The CDR3 runs 14 residues. CDR1 is DFQATT and CDR2 is SNEGSKA in the germline V gene (reference sequence). J gave up 2 bases and V 6 bases, and 4 bases lay outside the gene matches. In the case of this clonotype: Its target is not known.

Findings and limits, study-wide: Ankylosing spondylitis blood seemed to carry a telltale TCR beta motif made of several highly homologous variants. It was reported that disease-linked clones were significantly enriched in matched ankylosing spondylitis synovial fluid. In peripheral blood, disease-linked CD8+ clones occurred at relatively low frequencies.

The V gene is TRBV20-1, the J gene TRBJ2-1; 10 bases map to TRBD1. The sequence came from a male donor with ankylosing spondylitis. What was sequenced was blood, either unsorted or a sorted T cell fraction (not recorded which). In DNA, the CDR3 is TGCAGTGCCAGTGGGACAGGGGCCTACAATGAGCAGTTCTTC. It is translated as CSASGTGAYNEQFF.